The 21 T cell receptor beta chains below all came from one sample that was sequenced in a study of metastatic and nonmetastatic thyroid tumors. Via MiXCR, TCRdb re-called the PCR reads. The sample carries 23,000 or so clones, approximately 20% recorded once. Until they underwent thyroid surgery, no patient had received any treatment. Sample: blood. These receptor sequences come from a female donor with papillary thyroid cancer or a benign thyroid nodule (not recorded which). Some clones in this sample may be carry-over from other donors' samples.

Concerning this clone itself: The conserved phenylalanine or tryptophan normally closing the CDR3 is absent here, so this likely arose from a read error. The rearrangement uses TRBV10-3 and TRBJ2-3; no clear D gene. Per germline, CDR1 ENHRY and CDR2 SYGVKD. This CDR3 is built from 12 residues. Here the CDR3 reads CAISEERDTQYL. CDR3 nucleotide sequence: TGTGCGATCAGTGAGGAGAGGGATACGCAGTATTTA.

This clone was detected ten times or more. J is TRBJ2-1 and V is TRBV5-1, with 10 bases aligning to TRBD2. V lost 7 bases to trimming and J lost 2 bases; unmatched junction nucleotides: 6. This CDR3 region has 15 residues. The germline CDR1 and CDR2 sequences are SGHRS and YFSETQ. The CDR3 coding sequence is TGCGCCAGCCAACTTAGCGGGGGGACCTACAATGAGCAGTTCTTC. This gives the protein CASQLSGGTYNEQFF.

This clone occurred many times. Other DNA sequences of this sample code for an identical CDR3. The chain combines TRBV12-3 or TRBV12-4 with TRBJ1-2, with TRBD1 identical over 7 bases. The length of the CDR3 is 12 residues. The V and J ends lost 7 bases and 5 bases, in that order; junction bases with no gene match: 4. The CDR3 DNA sequence: TGTGCCAGCACTCAGGGGGGGTATGGCTACACCTTC. Translated: CASTQGGYGYTF.

This clone has just a few counts. The junction departs from the called germline gene at one end, perhaps through a read error. The chain employs TRBV7-6 and TRBJ1-5; D is unclear. The CDR3 contains 14 residues. The V gene's germline CDR1 is SGHVS and CDR2 FNYEAQ. The CDR3 region is CASSETRGGQPRHF. CDR3 in DNA: TGTGCCAGCAGCGAAACACGGGGAGGCCAGCCCCGGCATTTT.

This clone has a handful of counts. In the same sample, other DNA sequences code for this CDR3. The chain is built from TRBV10-2 and TRBJ1-3, with D perhaps TRBD1 (6 bases). The CDR3 contains 16 residues. Trimming pared 6 bases from V and 0 bases from J, leaving 15 bases between. In germline, CDR1 is WSHSY, CDR2 SAAADI. CDR3 in amino acids: CASRGGVVLSGNTIYF. The CDR3 region has the DNA TGCGCCAGCAGAGGGGGTGTGGTACTCTCTGGAAACACCATATATTTT.

Only a few counts were recorded for this clone. A read error may be the cause here, since a much bigger clone is one base away. The chain links TRBV5-1 to TRBJ1-4, with D hard to call. Germline assignment: CDR1 SGHRS and CDR2 YFSETQ. This CDR3 has 14 amino acids. This CDR3 reads CASSSLGPEEKLLF. CDR3 DNA: TGCGCCAGCAGCTCCCTCGGGCCAGAGGAAAAACTGCTTTTT.

J is TRBJ1-2 and V is TRBV20-1; tentative D call: TRBD1 (5 bases). V shed 4 bases and J shed 2 bases, with 11 bases lying between them. The germline CDR1 and CDR2 sequences are DFQATT and SNEGSKA (reference sequence). The CDR3 runs 13 residues. The CDR3 sequence: CSANQGPNYGYTF. CDR3 coding DNA: TGCAGTGCTAACCAGGGCCCGAACTATGGCTACACCTTC.

This clone has ten or more counts. This chain connects TRBV7-2 to TRBJ1-2; D is unclear. V shed 1 base and J shed 4 bases, with 7 bases lying between them. CDR1 SGHTA and CDR2 FQGNSA come from the germline V gene. The CDR3 extends over 13 amino acids. CDR3 residues: CASSLERSYGYTF. The CDR3 DNA is TGTGCCAGCAGCTTAGAGAGGAGCTATGGCTACACCTTC.

This clone appeared a single time. At one end, the junction sequence differs from germline, possibly due to a read error. The chain is built from TRBV7-7 and TRBJ2-1; 7 positions agree with TRBD2. The CDR3 loop spans 14 amino acids. In germline, CDR1 is SSHAT, CDR2 FNYEAQ (reference sequence). The CDR3 sequence is CASSWEGPGDEQFF. CDR3 nucleotides: TGTGCTAGCAGCTGGGAGGGGCCGGGGGATGAGCAGTTCTTC.

In its sample, this clone was seen many times. This chain joins TRBV28 and TRBJ2-1; D is possibly TRBD1 (6 bases). Trimming left V 2 bases short and J 2 bases short, with 16 bases between. Germline V gene data show CDR1 as MDHEN and CDR2 as SYDVKM. CDR3 length: 17 amino acids. The CDR3 DNA sequence: TGTGCCAGCAGTTTAGGCTTCCGGGACACGACCTACAATGAGCAGTTCTTC. Encoded protein: CASSLGFRDTTYNEQFF.

Sample share makes this clone medium-sized (0.01 to 0.1%). The V gene is TRBV24-1, the J gene TRBJ2-1, with D hard to call. Germline CDR1 and CDR2: KGHDR and SFDVKD. The CDR3 totals 11 residues. V lost 3 bases, J lost 10 bases, and 6 bases lay in between. CDR3 bases: TGTGCCACCAGTGATGGCGGAGAGCAGTTCTTC. Translated, it gives CATSDGGEQFF.

The table lists this clone with many counts. V and J are TRBV15 and TRBJ1-5, with a possible D match to TRBD1 (6 bases). Germline V CDR1 and CDR2: LNHNV, YYDKDF (reference sequence). Trimming removed 0 bases at V and 7 bases at J, with 16 bases between. The length of the CDR3 is 16 residues. In DNA, the CDR3 is TGTGCCACCAGCAGAGATGACCGGACAGCGCGGCAGCCCCAGCATTTT. This translates into CATSRDDRTARQPQHF.

In the case of this clone: A much larger clone differs by one base, so this may be a read error. The V and J genes are TRBV2 and TRBJ2-3, with 9 bases aligning to TRBD2. This CDR3 contains 18 residues. Germline lookup yields CDR1 SNHLY and CDR2 FYNNEI. The CDR3 DNA follows: TGCGCCAGCAGCGCTCCCCTTGGTCTAGCGGGACTCACAGATACGCAGTATTTT. Amino acid sequence: CASSAPLGLAGLTDTQYF.

This clone was recorded many times. The chain uses TRBV7-9 and TRBJ1-1, with TRBD1 matching 9 bases. V shed 5 bases and J 1 base; nucleotides not matched to a gene: 5. This CDR3 region has 15 residues. The germline V gene encodes CDR1 SEHNR and CDR2 FQNEAQ (reference sequence). This chain's CDR3 is CASSKEGQGNTEAFF. DNA of the CDR3: TGTGCCAGCAGCAAAGAGGGACAGGGGAACACTGAAGCTTTCTTT. Using reference TRBV7-9 and TRBJ1-1 for the parts outside the CDR3, the full variable domain is DTGVSQNPRHKITKRGQNVTFRCDPISEHNRLYWYRQTLGQGPEFLTYFQNEAQLEKSRLLSDRFSAERPKGSFSTLEIQRTEQGDSAMYLCASSKEGQGNTEAFFGQGTRLTVV.

This clone appeared many times. This chain uses TRBV5-1 with TRBJ2-2; D is uncertain. Germline V gene lookup returns CDR1 SGHRS and CDR2 YFSETQ. V was pared by 6 bases and J by 7 bases, with 10 bases between. This CDR3 contains 12 residues. CDR3 nucleotides: TGCGCCAGCAAACAAATTCACGGGGAGCTGTTTTTT. Translating it yields CASKQIHGELFF.

Ten or more counts support this clone. The chain joins TRBV20-1 to TRBJ1-1; a possible D gene is TRBD1 (5 bases). Between the trimmed V and J ends, which lost 1 base and 0 bases, there was a span of 9 bases. The germline V gene has CDR1 DFQATT and CDR2 SNEGSKA (reference sequence). This CDR3 has 14 amino acids. Here the CDR3 reads CSARVGAMNTEAFF. CDR3 nucleotides: TGCAGTGCTAGAGTTGGGGCTATGAACACTGAAGCTTTCTTT.

This clone showed up just a few times. The V and J genes are TRBV27 and TRBJ2-1, with D maybe TRBD1 (6 bases). V lost 4 bases, J lost 4 bases, and 17 bases lay in between. Germline V gene lookup returns CDR1 MNHEY and CDR2 SMNVEV (reference sequence). This CDR3 comprises 16 residues. The CDR3 nucleotides are TGTGCCAGCAGTTCAGGGGCAATTGGGTCGTACAATGAGCAGTTCTTC. Translating it yields CASSSGAIGSYNEQFF.

This clone turned up a few times. The chain is built from TRBV19 and TRBJ2-7; 7 bases align to TRBD1. The CDR3 consists of 15 residues. In germline, CDR1 is LNHDA, CDR2 SQIVND (reference sequence). J lost 6 bases, V lost 8 bases, and 16 bases had no gene match. This CDR3 reads CASGTSVTGSAEQYF. DNA for the CDR3: TGTGCCAGTGGTACCTCCGTGACAGGGAGTGCCGAGCAGTACTTC.

This clone has only a few counts. The genes are TRBV15 and TRBJ1-1; 7 bases agree with TRBD1. The CDR3 totals 14 residues. Germline loops: CDR1 LNHNV, CDR2 YYDKDF (reference sequence). V lost 5 bases and J lost 4; bases outside the gene matches: 7. CDR3: CATSPQGGGTEAFF. The CDR3 DNA reads as TGTGCCACCAGCCCTCAGGGGGGGGGCACTGAAGCTTTCTTT.

With regard to this clone: It is likely a read error, because the conserved phenylalanine at the end of the CDR3 is missing. The chain is built from TRBV10-2 and TRBJ2-7, with TRBD2 matching over 11 bases. The CDR3 covers 12 residues. Germline CDR1 and CDR2: WSHSY and SAAADI. The trim removed 10 bases at V and 5 bases at J, leaving 4 bases unmatched. CDR3 loop: CATGLADNEQYC. In nucleotides, the CDR3 is TGCGCCACGGGACTAGCGGATAACGAGCAGTACTGC.

This clone was observed at least ten times. The V gene is TRBV12-3 or TRBV12-4, the J gene TRBJ1-5; perhaps TRBD1 as D (6 bases). The CDR3 extends over 13 amino acids. Trimming took 5 bases from V and 6 from J, leaving 11 bases between them. CDR3 residues: CASSHGGAQPQHF. The CDR3 DNA reads as TGTGCCAGCAGTCATGGGGGGGCTCAGCCCCAGCATTTT.